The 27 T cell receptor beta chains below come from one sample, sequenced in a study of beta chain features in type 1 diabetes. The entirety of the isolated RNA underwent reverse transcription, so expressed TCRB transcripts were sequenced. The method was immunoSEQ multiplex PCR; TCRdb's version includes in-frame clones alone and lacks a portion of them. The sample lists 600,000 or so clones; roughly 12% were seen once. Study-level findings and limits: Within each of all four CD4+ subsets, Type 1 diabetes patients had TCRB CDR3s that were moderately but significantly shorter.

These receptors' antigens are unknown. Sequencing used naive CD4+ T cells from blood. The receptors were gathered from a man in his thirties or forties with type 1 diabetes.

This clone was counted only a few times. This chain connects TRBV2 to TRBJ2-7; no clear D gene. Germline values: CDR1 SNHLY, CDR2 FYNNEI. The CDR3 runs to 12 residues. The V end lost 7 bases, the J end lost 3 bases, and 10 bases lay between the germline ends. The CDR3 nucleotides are TGTGCCAGCAAGCTAGGCAGCTACGAGCAGTACTTC. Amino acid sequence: CASKLGSYEQYF.

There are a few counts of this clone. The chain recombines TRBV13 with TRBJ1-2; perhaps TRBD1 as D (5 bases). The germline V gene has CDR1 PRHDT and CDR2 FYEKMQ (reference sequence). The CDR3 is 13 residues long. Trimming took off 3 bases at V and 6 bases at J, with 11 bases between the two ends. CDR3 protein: CASSFGGADGYTF. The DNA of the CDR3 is TGTGCCAGCAGCTTCGGAGGGGCAGATGGCTACACCTTC.

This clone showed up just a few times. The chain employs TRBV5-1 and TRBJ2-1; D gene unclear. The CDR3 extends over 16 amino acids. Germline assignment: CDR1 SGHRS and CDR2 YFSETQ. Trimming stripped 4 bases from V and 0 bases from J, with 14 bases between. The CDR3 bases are TGCGCCAGCAGCCGAGAGGCACAGAGCTCCTACAATGAGCAGTTCTTC. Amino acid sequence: CASSREAQSSYNEQFF. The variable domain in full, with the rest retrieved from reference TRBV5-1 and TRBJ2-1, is KAGVTQTPRYLIKTRGQQVTLSCSPISGHRSVSWYQQTPGQGLQFLFEYFSETQRNKGNFPGRFSGRQFSNSRSEMNVSTLELGDSALYLCASSREAQSSYNEQFFGPGTRLTVL.

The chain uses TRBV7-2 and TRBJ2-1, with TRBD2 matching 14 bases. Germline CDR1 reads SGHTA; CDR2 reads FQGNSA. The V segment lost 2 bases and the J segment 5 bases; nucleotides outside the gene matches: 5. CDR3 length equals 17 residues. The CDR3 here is CASSLSPGLAGDNEQFF. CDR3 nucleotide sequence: TGTGCCAGCAGCTTAAGTCCGGGACTAGCGGGGGACAATGAGCAGTTCTTC.

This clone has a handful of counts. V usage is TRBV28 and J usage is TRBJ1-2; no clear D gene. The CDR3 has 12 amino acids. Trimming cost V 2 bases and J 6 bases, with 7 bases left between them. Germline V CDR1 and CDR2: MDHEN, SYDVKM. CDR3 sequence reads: CASSLQAHGYTF. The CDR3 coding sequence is TGTGCCAGCAGTTTACAGGCCCATGGCTACACCTTC.

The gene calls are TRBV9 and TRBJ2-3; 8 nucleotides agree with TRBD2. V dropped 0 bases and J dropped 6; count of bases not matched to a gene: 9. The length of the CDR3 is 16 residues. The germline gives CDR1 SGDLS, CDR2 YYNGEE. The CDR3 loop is CASSVANSGAVDTQYF. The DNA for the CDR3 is TGTGCCAGCAGCGTAGCTAATAGCGGGGCTGTCGATACGCAGTATTTT.

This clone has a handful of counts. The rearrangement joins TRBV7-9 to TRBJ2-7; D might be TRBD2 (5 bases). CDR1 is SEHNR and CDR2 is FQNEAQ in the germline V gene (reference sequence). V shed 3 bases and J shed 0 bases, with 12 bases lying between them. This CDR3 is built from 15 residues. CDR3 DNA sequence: TGTGCCAGCAGCTTGGAAGCGGTCACCTCCTACGAGCAGTACTTC. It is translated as CASSLEAVTSYEQYF.

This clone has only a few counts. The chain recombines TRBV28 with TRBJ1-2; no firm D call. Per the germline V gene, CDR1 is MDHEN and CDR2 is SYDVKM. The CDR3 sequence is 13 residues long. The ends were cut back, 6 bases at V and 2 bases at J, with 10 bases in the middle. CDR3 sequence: CASRPTVNYGYTF. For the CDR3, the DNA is TGTGCCAGCAGACCCACGGTAAACTATGGCTACACCTTC.

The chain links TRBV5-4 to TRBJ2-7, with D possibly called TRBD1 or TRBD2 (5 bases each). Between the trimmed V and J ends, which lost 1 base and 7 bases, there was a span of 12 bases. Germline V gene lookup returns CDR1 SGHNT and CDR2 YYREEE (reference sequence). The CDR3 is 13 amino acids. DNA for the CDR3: TGTGCCAGCAGCTTGTACGGGGCCAGGGAGCAGTACTTC. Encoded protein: CASSLYGAREQYF.

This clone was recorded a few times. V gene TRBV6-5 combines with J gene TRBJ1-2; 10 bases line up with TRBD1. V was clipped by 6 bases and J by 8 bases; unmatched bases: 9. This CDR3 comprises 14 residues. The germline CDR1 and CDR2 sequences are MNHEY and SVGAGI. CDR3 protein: CASSPQGTGDGYTF. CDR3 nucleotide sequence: TGTGCCAGCAGCCCGCAAGGGACAGGGGACGGCTACACCTTC.

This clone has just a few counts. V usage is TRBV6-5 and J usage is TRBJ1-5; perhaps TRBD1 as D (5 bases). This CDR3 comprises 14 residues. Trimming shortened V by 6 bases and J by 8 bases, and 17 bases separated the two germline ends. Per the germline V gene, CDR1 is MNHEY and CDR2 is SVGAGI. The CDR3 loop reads CASSHTGPQEPQHF. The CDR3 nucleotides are TGTGCCAGCAGCCACACAGGTCCCCAGGAGCCCCAGCATTTT.

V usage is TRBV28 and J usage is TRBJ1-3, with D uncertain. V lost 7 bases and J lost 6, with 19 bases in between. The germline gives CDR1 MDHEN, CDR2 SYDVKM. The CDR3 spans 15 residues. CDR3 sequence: CASTLPGGPPNTIYF. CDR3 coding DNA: TGTGCCAGCACCCTTCCTGGAGGGCCTCCAAACACCATATATTTT.

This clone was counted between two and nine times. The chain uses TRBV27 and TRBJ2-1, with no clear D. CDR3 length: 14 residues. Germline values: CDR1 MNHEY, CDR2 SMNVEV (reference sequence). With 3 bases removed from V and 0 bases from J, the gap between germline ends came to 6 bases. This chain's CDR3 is CASSFSYSYNEQFF. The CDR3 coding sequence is TGTGCCAGCAGTTTCTCCTACTCCTACAATGAGCAGTTCTTC.

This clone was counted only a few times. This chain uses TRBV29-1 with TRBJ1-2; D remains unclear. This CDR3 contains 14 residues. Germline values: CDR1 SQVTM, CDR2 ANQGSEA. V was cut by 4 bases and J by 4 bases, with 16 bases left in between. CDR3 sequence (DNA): TGCAGCGTTGCTAGGGTGGTAGAGAGCTATGGCTACACCTTC. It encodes CSVARVVESYGYTF.

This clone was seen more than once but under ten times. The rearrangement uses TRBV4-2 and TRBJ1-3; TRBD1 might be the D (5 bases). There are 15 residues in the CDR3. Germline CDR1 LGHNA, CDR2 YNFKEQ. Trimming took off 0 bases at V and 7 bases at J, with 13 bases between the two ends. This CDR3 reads CASSQDIRGDNTIYF. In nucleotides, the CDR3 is TGTGCCAGCAGCCAAGATATCCGGGGGGACAACACCATATATTTT.

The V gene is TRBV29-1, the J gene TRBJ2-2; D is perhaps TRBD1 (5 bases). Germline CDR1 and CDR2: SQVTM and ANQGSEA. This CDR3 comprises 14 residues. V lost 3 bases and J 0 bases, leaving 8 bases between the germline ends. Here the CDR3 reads CSVDQGPNTGELFF. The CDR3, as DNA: TGCAGCGTTGATCAGGGTCCGAACACCGGGGAGCTGTTTTTT.

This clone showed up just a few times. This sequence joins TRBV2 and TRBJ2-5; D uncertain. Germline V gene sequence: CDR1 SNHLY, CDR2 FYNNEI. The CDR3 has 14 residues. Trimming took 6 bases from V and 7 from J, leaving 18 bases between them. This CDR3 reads CASRGSTTLGTQYF. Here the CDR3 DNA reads TGTGCCAGCAGAGGCTCGACAACCCTGGGGACCCAGTACTTC.

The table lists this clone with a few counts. In DNA, the CDR3 is TGTGCCAGCAGTTACTCAACGGGGGGCTACACCTTC. It is translated as CASSYSTGGYTF. V is TRBV6-5 and J is TRBJ1-2; D not resolved. Between the trimmed V and J ends, which lost 0 bases and 8 bases, there was a span of 7 bases. This CDR3 comprises 12 residues. Germline assignment: CDR1 MNHEY and CDR2 SVGAGI.

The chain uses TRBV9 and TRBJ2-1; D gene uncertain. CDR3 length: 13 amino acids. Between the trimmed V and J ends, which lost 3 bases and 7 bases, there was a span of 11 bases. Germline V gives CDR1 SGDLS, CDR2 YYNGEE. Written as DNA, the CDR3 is TGTGCCAGCAGCGAGCGAAGTCAAAATGAGCAGTTCTTC. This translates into CASSERSQNEQFF.

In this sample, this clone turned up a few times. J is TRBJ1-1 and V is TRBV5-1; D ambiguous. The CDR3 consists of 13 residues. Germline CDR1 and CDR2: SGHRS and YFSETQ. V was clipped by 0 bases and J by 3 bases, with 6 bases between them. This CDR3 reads CASSLGLDTEAFF. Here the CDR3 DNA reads TGCGCCAGCAGCTTGGGGCTGGACACTGAAGCTTTCTTT.

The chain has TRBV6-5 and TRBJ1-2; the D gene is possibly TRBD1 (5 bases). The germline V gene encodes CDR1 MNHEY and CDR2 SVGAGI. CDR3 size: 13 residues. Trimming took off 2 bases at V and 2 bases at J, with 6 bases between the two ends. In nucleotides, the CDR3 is TGTGCCAGCAGTTACCGACAGAACTATGGCTACACCTTC. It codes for CASSYRQNYGYTF.

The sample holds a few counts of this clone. Written as DNA, the CDR3 is TGTGCCAGCAGCCCACGGGACCGACCTCGGGATGGCTACACCTTC. Protein: CASSPRDRPRDGYTF. The chain carries TRBV9 and TRBJ1-2; the D gene is possibly TRBD1 (5 bases). Germline lookup yields CDR1 SGDLS and CDR2 YYNGEE. Trimming took off 4 bases at V and 6 bases at J, with 19 bases between the two ends. The CDR3 is 15 residues long. Drawing the rest from reference TRBV9 and TRBJ1-2, the complete variable domain is DSGVTQTPKHLITATGQRVTLRCSPRSGDLSVYWYQQSLDQGLQFLIQYYNGEERAKGNILERFSAQQFPDLHSELNLSSLELGDSALYFCASSPRDRPRDGYTFGSGTRLTVV.

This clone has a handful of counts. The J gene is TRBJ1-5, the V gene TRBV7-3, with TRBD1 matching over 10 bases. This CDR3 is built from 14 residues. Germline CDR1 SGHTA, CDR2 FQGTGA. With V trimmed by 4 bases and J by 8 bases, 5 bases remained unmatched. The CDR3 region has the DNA TGTGCCAGCAGCTCGGGACAGGGGAGTGAGCCCCAGCATTTT. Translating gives CASSSGQGSEPQHF. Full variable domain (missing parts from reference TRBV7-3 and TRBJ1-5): GAGVSQTPSNKVTEKGKYVELRCDPISGHTALYWYRQSLGQGPEFLIYFQGTGAADDSGLPNDRFFAVRPEGSVSTLKIQRTERGDSAVYLCASSSGQGSEPQHFGDGTRLSIL.

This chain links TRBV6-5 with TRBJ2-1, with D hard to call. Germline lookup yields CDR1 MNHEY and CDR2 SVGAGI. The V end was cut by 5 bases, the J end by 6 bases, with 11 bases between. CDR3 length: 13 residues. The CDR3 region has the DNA TGTGCCAGCAGTGTTGGTCTGGCCAATGAGCAGTTCTTC. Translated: CASSVGLANEQFF.

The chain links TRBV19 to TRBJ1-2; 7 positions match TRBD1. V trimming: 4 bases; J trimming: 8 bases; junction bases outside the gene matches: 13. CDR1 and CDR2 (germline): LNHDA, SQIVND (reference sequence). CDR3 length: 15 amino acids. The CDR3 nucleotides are TGTGCCAGTAGTAAGTGGCCAGGGGGAAGTGAGGGCTACACCTTC. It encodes CASSKWPGGSEGYTF.

CDR3 protein: CASSSTGGRSPLHF. The CDR3 DNA reads TGTGCCAGCAGCTCAACAGGGGGCAGGTCACCCCTCCACTTT. V and J are TRBV5-4 and TRBJ1-6; 9 bases map to TRBD1. With V trimmed by 3 bases and J by 10 bases, 5 bases remained unmatched. Germline V gene lookup returns CDR1 SGHNT and CDR2 YYREEE (reference sequence). The CDR3 contains 14 residues.

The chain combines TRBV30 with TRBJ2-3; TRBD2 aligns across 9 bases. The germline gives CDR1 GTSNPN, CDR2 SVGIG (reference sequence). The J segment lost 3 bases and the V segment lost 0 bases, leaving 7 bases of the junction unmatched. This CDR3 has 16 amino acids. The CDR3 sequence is CAWSVRGSGRTDTQYF. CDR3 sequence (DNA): TGTGCCTGGAGTGTTAGGGGTAGCGGGAGAACAGATACGCAGTATTTT.